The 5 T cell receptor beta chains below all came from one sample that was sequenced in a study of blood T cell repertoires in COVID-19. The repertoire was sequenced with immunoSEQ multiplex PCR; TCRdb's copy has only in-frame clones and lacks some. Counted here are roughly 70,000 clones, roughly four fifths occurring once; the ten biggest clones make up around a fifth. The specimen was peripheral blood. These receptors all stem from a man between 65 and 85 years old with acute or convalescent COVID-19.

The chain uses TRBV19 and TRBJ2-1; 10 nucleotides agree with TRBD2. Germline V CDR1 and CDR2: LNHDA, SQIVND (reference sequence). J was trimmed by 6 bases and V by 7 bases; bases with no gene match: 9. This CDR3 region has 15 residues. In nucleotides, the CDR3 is TGTGCCAGTACCACCGGGACTAGCGTAAGCAATGAGCAGTTCTTC. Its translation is CASTTGTSVSNEQFF.

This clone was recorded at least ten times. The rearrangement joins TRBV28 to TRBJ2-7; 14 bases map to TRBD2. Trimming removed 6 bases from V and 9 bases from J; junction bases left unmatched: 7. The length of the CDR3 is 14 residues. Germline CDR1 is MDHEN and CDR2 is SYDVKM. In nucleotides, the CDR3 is TGTGCCAGCAGCTATGGACTAGCGGGAGGCTGGCAGTACTTC. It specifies CASSYGLAGGWQYF.

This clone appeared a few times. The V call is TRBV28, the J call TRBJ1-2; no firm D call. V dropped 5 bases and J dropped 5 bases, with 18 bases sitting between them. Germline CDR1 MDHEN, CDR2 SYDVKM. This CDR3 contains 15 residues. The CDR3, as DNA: TGTGCCAGCAGTGCTCCGGGCCGCGGAGGGTATGGCTACACCTTC. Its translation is CASSAPGRGGYGYTF.

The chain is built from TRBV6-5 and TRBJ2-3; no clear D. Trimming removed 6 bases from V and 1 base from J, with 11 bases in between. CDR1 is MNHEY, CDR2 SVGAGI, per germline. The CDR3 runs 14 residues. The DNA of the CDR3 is TGTGCCAGCAGCCCGGAAAGCGGCACAGATACGCAGTATTTT. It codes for CASSPESGTDTQYF.

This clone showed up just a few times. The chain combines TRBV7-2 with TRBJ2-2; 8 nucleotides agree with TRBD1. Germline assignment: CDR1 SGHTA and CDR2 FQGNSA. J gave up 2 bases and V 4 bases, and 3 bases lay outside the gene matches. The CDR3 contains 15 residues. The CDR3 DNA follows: TGTGCCAGCAGCTCCGGACAGGGTAACACCGGGGAGCTGTTTTTT. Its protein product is CASSSGQGNTGELFF.